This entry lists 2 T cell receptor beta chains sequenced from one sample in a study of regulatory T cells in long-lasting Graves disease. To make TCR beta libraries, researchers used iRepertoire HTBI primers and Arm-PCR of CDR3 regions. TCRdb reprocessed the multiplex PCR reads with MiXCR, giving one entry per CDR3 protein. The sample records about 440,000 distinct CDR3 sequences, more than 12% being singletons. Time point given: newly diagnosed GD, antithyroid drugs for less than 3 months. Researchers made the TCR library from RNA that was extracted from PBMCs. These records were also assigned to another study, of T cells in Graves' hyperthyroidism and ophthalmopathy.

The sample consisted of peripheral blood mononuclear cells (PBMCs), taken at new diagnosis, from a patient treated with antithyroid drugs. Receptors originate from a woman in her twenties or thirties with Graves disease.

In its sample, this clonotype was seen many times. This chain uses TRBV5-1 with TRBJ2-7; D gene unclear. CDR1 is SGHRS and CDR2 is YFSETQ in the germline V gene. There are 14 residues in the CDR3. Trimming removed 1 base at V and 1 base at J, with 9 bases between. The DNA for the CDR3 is TGCGCCAGCAGCTTGTCGGGCTATTCCTACGAGCAGTACTTC. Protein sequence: CASSLSGYSYEQYF.

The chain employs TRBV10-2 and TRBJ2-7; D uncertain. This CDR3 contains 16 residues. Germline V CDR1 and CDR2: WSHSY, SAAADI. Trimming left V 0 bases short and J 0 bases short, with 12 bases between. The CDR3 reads CASSESITENSYEQYF. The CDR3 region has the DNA TGCGCCAGCAGTGAGTCTATAACGGAGAACTCCTACGAGCAGTACTTC.